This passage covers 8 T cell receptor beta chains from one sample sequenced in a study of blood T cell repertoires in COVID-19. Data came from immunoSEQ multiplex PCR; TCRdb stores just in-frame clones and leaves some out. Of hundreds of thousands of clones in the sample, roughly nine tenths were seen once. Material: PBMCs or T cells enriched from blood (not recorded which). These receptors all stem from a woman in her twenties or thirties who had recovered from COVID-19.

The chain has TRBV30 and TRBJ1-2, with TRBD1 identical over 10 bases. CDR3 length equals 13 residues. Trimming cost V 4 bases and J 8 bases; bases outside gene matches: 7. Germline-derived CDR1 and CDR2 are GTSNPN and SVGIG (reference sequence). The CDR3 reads CAWNRQGAVGYTF. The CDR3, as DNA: TGTGCCTGGAACCGACAGGGGGCGGTAGGCTACACCTTC.

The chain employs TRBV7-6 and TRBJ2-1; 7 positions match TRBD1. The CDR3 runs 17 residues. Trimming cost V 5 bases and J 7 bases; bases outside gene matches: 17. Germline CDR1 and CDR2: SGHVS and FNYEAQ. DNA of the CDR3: TGTGCCAGCAGCCCCTTAGGGGGCACGAGTCTGGGGAATGAGCAGTTCTTC. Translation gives CASSPLGGTSLGNEQFF.

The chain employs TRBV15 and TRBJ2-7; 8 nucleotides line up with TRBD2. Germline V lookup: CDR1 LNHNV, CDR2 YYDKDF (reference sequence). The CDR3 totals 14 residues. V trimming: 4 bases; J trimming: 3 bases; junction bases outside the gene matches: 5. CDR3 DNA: TGTGCCACCAGCAAAGCCCGGGGGGGCTACGAGCAGTACTTC. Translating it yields CATSKARGGYEQYF.

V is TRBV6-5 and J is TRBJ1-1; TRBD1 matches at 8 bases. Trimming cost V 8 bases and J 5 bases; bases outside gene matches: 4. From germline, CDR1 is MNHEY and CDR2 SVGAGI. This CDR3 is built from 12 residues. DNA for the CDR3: TGTGCCAGCCAAGACAGGGGTACTGAAGCTTTCTTT. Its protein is CASQDRGTEAFF.

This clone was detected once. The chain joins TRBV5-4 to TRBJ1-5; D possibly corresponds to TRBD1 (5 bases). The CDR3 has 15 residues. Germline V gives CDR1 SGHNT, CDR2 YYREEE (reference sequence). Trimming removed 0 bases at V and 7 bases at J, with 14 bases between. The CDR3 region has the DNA TGTGCCAGCAGCTTGGATGGGGGGATGGAACAGCCCCAGCATTTT. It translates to CASSLDGGMEQPQHF.

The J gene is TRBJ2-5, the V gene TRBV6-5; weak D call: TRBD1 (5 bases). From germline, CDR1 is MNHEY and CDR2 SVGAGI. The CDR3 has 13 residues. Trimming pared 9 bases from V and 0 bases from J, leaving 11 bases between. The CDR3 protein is CASTGHYQETQYF. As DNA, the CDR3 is TGTGCCAGTACTGGACATTACCAAGAGACCCAGTACTTC.

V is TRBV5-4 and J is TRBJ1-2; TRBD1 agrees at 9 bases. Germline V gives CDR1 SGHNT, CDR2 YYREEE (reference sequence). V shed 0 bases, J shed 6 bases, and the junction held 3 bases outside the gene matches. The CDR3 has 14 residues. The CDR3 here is CASSLVTGGNGYTF. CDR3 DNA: TGTGCCAGCAGCTTGGTGACAGGGGGAAATGGCTACACCTTC.

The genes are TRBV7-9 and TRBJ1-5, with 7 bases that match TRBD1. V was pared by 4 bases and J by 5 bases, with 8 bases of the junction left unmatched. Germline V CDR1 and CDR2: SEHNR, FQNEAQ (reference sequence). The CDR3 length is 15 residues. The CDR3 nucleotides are TGTGCCAGCAGCTCCAGGGGGTCTGGGGATCAGCCCCAGCATTTT. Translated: CASSSRGSGDQPQHF.